This TCR beta chain is from a study of OX40 agonist ivuxolimab in advanced cancers. Germline V gene lookup returns CDR1 LNHNV and CDR2 YYDKDF (reference sequence). The CDR3 is made up of 15 amino acids. J gave up 7 bases and V 1 base, and 6 bases lay outside the gene matches. TCRdb keeps only in-frame clones here, not all; method: immunoSEQ multiplex PCR. The table includes around 110,000 clones, around 95% detected once. This sequence originates from an adult with an advanced solid tumor such as melanoma, head and neck, liver or kidney cancer. This chain uses TRBV15 with TRBJ2-2; 7 nucleotides line up with TRBD1. Specimen: CD4+ or CD8+ T cells sorted from blood, collected in a trial of the OX40 agonist ivuxolimab. The CDR3 sequence: CATSRATGVSGELFF. CDR3 DNA: TGTGCCACCAGCAGAGCTACAGGGGTTAGCGGGGAGCTGTTTTTT.